A single sample gave rise to the 27 T cell receptor beta chains below, sequenced in a study of radiation and T cells in renal cell carcinoma. Time point denoted: baseline pretreatment blood. Treatment denoted: 15 Gy SBRT to primary tumor, nephrectomy 4 weeks later. Measured with immunoSEQ multiplex PCR; TCRdb has only the in-frame clones, and not every one. This repertoire shows about 59,000 clones, around 78% found once; its top ten account for less than 7.5%. The sample was blood, taken from a patient whose treatment included radiotherapy and nephrectomy. Receptors originate from a man aged 55 to 70 with renal cell carcinoma.

The rearrangement uses TRBV9 and TRBJ2-1, with no clear D. V was pared by 0 bases and J by 10 bases, with 8 bases between. The CDR3 is 12 residues long. Germline CDR1 is SGDLS and CDR2 is YYNGEE. In DNA form, the CDR3 reads TGTGCCAGCAGCGTAGGGGGTGAGGAGCAGTTCTTC. Translation: CASSVGGEEQFF.

The V call is TRBV7-2, the J call TRBJ2-2; D perhaps matches TRBD2 (5 bases). The V and J ends lost 2 bases and 4 bases respectively, with 11 bases between them. The V gene's germline CDR1 is SGHTA and CDR2 FQGNSA. The CDR3 totals 15 residues. CDR3 coding DNA: TGTGCCAGCAGCTTATTCCGGGGTGGCACCGGGGAGCTGTTTTTT. This gives the protein CASSLFRGGTGELFF.

The J gene is TRBJ2-7, the V gene TRBV19; no definite D call. Germline CDR1 reads LNHDA; CDR2 reads SQIVND (reference sequence). V was clipped by 5 bases and J by 0 bases, with 8 bases between them. The CDR3 is 13 residues long. The DNA for the CDR3 is TGTGCCAGTAGTCCCGTGAGCTCCTACGAGCAGTACTTC. Translated: CASSPVSSYEQYF.

The chain couples TRBV30 to TRBJ1-3; D uncertain. The CDR3 has 13 residues. V lost 3 bases and J lost 7, with 13 bases in between. The germline gives CDR1 GTSNPN, CDR2 SVGIG (reference sequence). The CDR3 DNA follows: TGTGCCTGGAGCGCGAAGTTCTTGAACACCATATATTTT. Its protein is CAWSAKFLNTIYF.

The V and J genes are TRBV19 and TRBJ1-5, with a possible D match to TRBD1 (6 bases). CDR3 length equals 14 residues. Trimming took 4 bases from V and 5 from J, leaving 12 bases between them. Germline CDR1 LNHDA, CDR2 SQIVND (reference sequence). The CDR3 sequence is CASSKGVGDQPQHF. The DNA for the CDR3 is TGTGCCAGTAGTAAGGGGGTGGGGGATCAGCCCCAGCATTTT.

A few counts support this clone. This rearrangement joins TRBV7-6 to TRBJ2-1; no firm D call. This CDR3 region has 16 residues. The ends were cut back, 1 base at V and 4 bases at J, with 14 bases in the middle. From germline, CDR1 is SGHVS and CDR2 FNYEAQ. The CDR3 sequence: CASSLVEPALYNEQFF. CDR3 in DNA: TGTGCCAGCAGCTTAGTGGAACCGGCCCTTTACAATGAGCAGTTCTTC.

This sequence joins TRBV4-3 and TRBJ1-1; no definite D call. Germline loops: CDR1 LGHNA, CDR2 YSLEER. The V end was cut by 0 bases, the J end by 0 bases, with 11 bases between. The CDR3 contains 16 residues. CDR3 sequence reads: CASSQDLGGLNTEAFF. The CDR3 region has the DNA TGCGCCAGCAGCCAAGATTTAGGCGGGTTGAACACTGAAGCTTTCTTT.

This chain uses TRBV7-8 with TRBJ2-3; 13 positions match TRBD2. V lost 5 bases and J lost 5; bases outside the gene matches: 4. Germline V gives CDR1 SGHVS, CDR2 FQNEAQ. The CDR3 runs 15 residues. The CDR3 is CASSGRLAGGDTQYF. For the CDR3, the DNA is TGTGCCAGCAGCGGAAGACTAGCGGGAGGAGATACGCAGTATTTT.

V and J are TRBV7-2 and TRBJ2-1; a weak D match, TRBD1 (6 bases). Germline assignment: CDR1 SGHTA and CDR2 FQGNSA. This CDR3 has 15 amino acids. V was shortened by 8 bases and J by 3 bases, with 17 bases between the two germline ends. The CDR3 here is CASQDRTGNYNEQFF. The CDR3 DNA is TGTGCCAGCCAAGACAGAACAGGGAACTACAATGAGCAGTTCTTC.

Only a few counts were recorded for this clone. The gene calls are TRBV30 and TRBJ1-6; unclear D gene. Germline V gives CDR1 GTSNPN, CDR2 SVGIG (reference sequence). Trimming pared 0 bases from V and 9 bases from J, leaving 9 bases between. The CDR3 is 13 amino acids. The CDR3 protein is CAWSVPGFSPLHF. In nucleotides, the CDR3 is TGTGCCTGGAGTGTACCGGGGTTTTCACCCCTCCACTTT. The variable domain in full, completed from reference TRBV30 and TRBJ1-6, reads SQTIHQWPATLVQPVGSPLSLECTVEGTSNPNLYWYRQAAGRGLQLLFYSVGIGQISSEVPQNLSASRPQDRQFILSSKKLLLSDSGFYLCAWSVPGFSPLHFGNGTRLTVT.

The gene calls are TRBV5-1 and TRBJ2-5; 12 bases match TRBD1. The CDR3 sequence is 16 residues long. Unmatched junction bases numbered 5, after V lost 0 bases and J lost 5 bases. CDR1 is SGHRS and CDR2 is YFSETQ in the germline V gene. The CDR3 bases are TGCGCCAGCAGCTTGGTCGGGACAGGGGGCGAGGAGACCCAGTACTTC. This gives the protein CASSLVGTGGEETQYF.

This chain uses TRBV19 with TRBJ2-7; possibly TRBD1 for D (5 bases). V lost 8 bases and J 0 bases, leaving 14 bases between the germline ends. This CDR3 has 14 residues. Germline CDR1 is LNHDA and CDR2 is SQIVND (reference sequence). The CDR3 bases are TGTGCCAGTCGCCTACAGGATAGCTCCTACGAGCAGTACGTC. This gives the protein CASRLQDSSYEQYV.

This chain connects TRBV2 to TRBJ1-2; the D gene is possibly TRBD1 (5 bases). CDR1 SNHLY and CDR2 FYNNEI come from the germline V gene. There are 13 residues in the CDR3. V gave up 7 bases and J gave up 8 bases, with 17 bases separating them. As DNA, the CDR3 is TGTGCCAGCACCAAGGACAAGGAGTTCGGCTACACCTTC. The encoded protein is CASTKDKEFGYTF.

The chain couples TRBV7-9 to TRBJ2-1; D gene unclear. The CDR3 spans 13 residues. V was trimmed by 1 base and J by 10 bases, leaving 11 bases between them. Germline CDR1 SEHNR, CDR2 FQNEAQ (reference sequence). The CDR3 coding sequence is TGTGCCAGCAGCTTAGGGCCGGTTCAAGAGCAGTTCTTC. Protein product: CASSLGPVQEQFF.

Here the CDR3 DNA reads TGTGCCAGCAGCCTTAGAGGCCCCAGCACAGATACGCAGTATTTT. Amino acids: CASSLRGPSTDTQYF. The chain combines TRBV11-3 with TRBJ2-3; D gene ambiguous. The V end was cut by 5 bases, the J end by 0 bases, with 12 bases between. From germline, CDR1 is SGHNT and CDR2 YENEEA. This CDR3 has 15 amino acids.

This clone was seen a few times. This chain connects TRBV19 to TRBJ1-2, with 7 bases matching TRBD1. The CDR3 covers 13 residues. The ends lost 3 bases at V and 8 bases at J; junction bases unmatched: 6. Germline-derived CDR1 and CDR2 are LNHDA and SQIVND (reference sequence). The CDR3 sequence is CASSMGQPRGYTF. The CDR3 DNA sequence: TGTGCCAGTAGTATGGGACAGCCGCGGGGCTACACCTTC. The full variable domain, completed using reference TRBV19 and TRBJ1-2, is DGGITQSPKYLFRKEGQNVTLSCEQNLNHDAMYWYRQDPGQGLRLIYYSQIVNDFQKGDIAEGYSVSREKKESFPLTVTSAQKNPTAFYLCASSMGQPRGYTFGSGTRLTVV.

Details on this clone: Other DNA sequences in the sample encode the same CDR3. V usage is TRBV10-3 and J usage is TRBJ1-5, with D uncertain. The CDR3 consists of 12 residues. Germline CDR1 and CDR2: ENHRY and SYGVKD. V dropped 3 bases and J dropped 3 bases, with 3 bases sitting between them. The CDR3 here is CAISENNQPQHF. DNA of the CDR3: TGTGCCATCAGTGAAAACAATCAGCCCCAGCATTTT.

The chain couples TRBV2 to TRBJ2-7, with D unclear. The CDR3 consists of 14 residues. Germline V CDR1 and CDR2: SNHLY, FYNNEI. V was shortened by 3 bases and J by 0 bases, with 9 bases between the two germline ends. The CDR3 sequence: CASSEAWNSYEQYV. In DNA form, the CDR3 reads TGTGCCAGCAGTGAGGCCTGGAACTCCTACGAGCAGTACGTC.

This sequence joins TRBV7-2 and TRBJ1-3; perhaps TRBD1 as D (6 bases). Germline CDR1 SGHTA, CDR2 FQGNSA. V was clipped by 0 bases and J by 4 bases, with 10 bases between them. This CDR3 contains 15 residues. The CDR3 DNA reads TGTGCCAGCAGCTTAGCGGCAGGGGCGGGAAACACCATATATTTT. Residues: CASSLAAGAGNTIYF.

CDR3 coding DNA: TGTGCCAGCAGTTTCTCCTCAGGAGAATACTCCTACGAGCAGTACTTC. Translation: CASSFSSGEYSYEQYF. The V gene is TRBV27, the J gene TRBJ2-7; no reliable D call. The V and J ends lost 3 bases and 0 bases respectively, with 15 bases between them. CDR1 and CDR2 (germline): MNHEY, SMNVEV (reference sequence). The CDR3 is 16 amino acids.

The V and J genes are TRBV10-1 and TRBJ2-5; maybe TRBD1 (7 bases). With 4 bases removed from V and 4 bases from J, the gap between germline ends came to 13 bases. The CDR3 spans 14 residues. In germline, CDR1 is WNHNN, CDR2 SYGVQD (reference sequence). CDR3 bases: TGCGCCAGCAGTGCGCGGGACAGCCCAGAGACCCAGTACTTC. The encoded protein is CASSARDSPETQYF.

V gene TRBV7-9 combines with J gene TRBJ2-7; 7 positions match TRBD2. This CDR3 is 19 amino acids long. V shed 6 bases, J shed 3 bases, and the junction held 23 bases outside the gene matches. The germline V gene encodes CDR1 SEHNR and CDR2 FQNEAQ (reference sequence). The CDR3 DNA reads TGTGCCAGCAGAAACGATTGGCCCGGGGGGAGCGGGATGAACTACGAGCAGTACGTC. It is translated as CASRNDWPGGSGMNYEQYV.

The chain has TRBV10-3 and TRBJ2-7; 7 nucleotides agree with TRBD1. The CDR3 sequence is 14 residues long. The V segment lost 0 bases and the J segment 5 bases; nucleotides outside the gene matches: 4. Looked up from germline, CDR1 is ENHRY and CDR2 is SYGVKD. CDR3 protein: CAISESTGPHEQYF. The CDR3 coding sequence is TGTGCCATCAGTGAGTCGACAGGGCCCCACGAGCAGTACTTC.

This clone was recorded once. CDR3: CASSHGGTSGTDTQYF. Here the CDR3 DNA reads TGTGCCAGCAGCCATGGTGGGACTAGCGGCACAGATACGCAGTATTTT. This rearrangement joins TRBV11-3 to TRBJ2-3; 10 nucleotides agree with TRBD2. After removal of 5 bases from V and 1 base from J, the junction contained 6 bases not matched to a gene. The CDR3 contains 16 residues. Germline lookup yields CDR1 SGHNT and CDR2 YENEEA.

This clone was recorded a few times. This chain uses TRBV5-1 with TRBJ2-2, with D possibly TRBD1 on 6 matching bases. The germline CDR1 and CDR2 sequences are SGHRS and YFSETQ. The CDR3 contains 16 residues. Trimming removed 6 bases at V and 1 base at J, with 16 bases between. This CDR3 is CASNLVGAVNTGELFF. The CDR3, as DNA: TGCGCCAGCAACCTAGTGGGGGCAGTGAACACCGGGGAGCTGTTTTTT.

The chain joins TRBV5-3 to TRBJ1-5; D gene uncertain. TRBV5-3 carries the ORF label, with uncertain function. CDR3 size: 15 residues. V lost 5 bases to trimming and J lost 7 bases, with 19 bases between them. CDR3 in DNA: TGTGCCAGAAGTTACCGCGGTTACCGGGTGCAGCCCCAGCATTTT. Its translation is CARSYRGYRVQPQHF.

The chain combines TRBV6-6 with TRBJ1-1; no definite D call. Trimming stripped 6 bases from V and 10 bases from J, with 18 bases between. Germline V lookup: CDR1 MNHNY, CDR2 SVGAGI (reference sequence). This CDR3 comprises 13 residues. The CDR3 is CASSSGLSSRAFF. Written as DNA, the CDR3 is TGTGCCAGCAGCTCGGGTCTCTCCTCTCGAGCTTTCTTT.